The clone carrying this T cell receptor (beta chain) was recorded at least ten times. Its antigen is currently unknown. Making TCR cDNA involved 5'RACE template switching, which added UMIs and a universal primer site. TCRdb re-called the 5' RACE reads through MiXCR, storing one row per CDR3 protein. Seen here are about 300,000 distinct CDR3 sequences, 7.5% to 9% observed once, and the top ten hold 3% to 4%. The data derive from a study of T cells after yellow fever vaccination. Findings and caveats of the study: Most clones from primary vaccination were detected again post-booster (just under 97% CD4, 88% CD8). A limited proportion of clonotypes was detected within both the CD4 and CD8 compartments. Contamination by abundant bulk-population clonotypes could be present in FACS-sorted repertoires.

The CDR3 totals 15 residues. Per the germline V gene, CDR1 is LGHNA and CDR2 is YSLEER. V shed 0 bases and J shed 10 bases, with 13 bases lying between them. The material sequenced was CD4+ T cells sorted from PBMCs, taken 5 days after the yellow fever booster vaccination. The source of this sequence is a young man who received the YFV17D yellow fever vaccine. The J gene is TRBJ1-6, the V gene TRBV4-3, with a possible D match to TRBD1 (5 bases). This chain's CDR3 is CASSQDKGLGSPLHF. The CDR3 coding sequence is TGCGCCAGCAGCCAAGATAAGGGGCTAGGGTCACCCCTCCACTTT.